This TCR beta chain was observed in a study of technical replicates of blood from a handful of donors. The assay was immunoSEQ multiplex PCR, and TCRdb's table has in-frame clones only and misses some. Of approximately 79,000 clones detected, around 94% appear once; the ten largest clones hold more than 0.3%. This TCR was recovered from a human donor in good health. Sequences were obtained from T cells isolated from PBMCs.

The CDR3 sequence is CASSIYYHYEQYF. CDR3 nucleotides: TGTGCCAGTAGTATATACTATCATTACGAGCAGTACTTC. V and J are TRBV19 and TRBJ2-7, with D uncertain. V shed 2 bases and J shed 4 bases, with 9 bases lying between them. CDR1 LNHDA and CDR2 SQIVND come from the germline V gene (reference sequence). The CDR3 length is 13 residues.